The rows below give T cell receptor beta chains drawn from one sample of a study of blood T cell repertoires in COVID-19. This table comes from immunoSEQ multiplex PCR, and its TCRdb copy is limited to in-frame clones, with some not included. Of 250,000 to 300,000 clones detected, 84% appear once; the ten largest clones hold 4.1%. Sample: PBMCs or T cells enriched from blood (not recorded which). Receptors originate from a man in his thirties or forties with acute COVID-19. Each CDR3 is given with its conserved first and last residue. D genes are given only for firm matches. The listing skips clone size in some rows; elsewhere it reads once, few, many or a size class.

d_gene: NA; j_gene: TRBJ1-1; v_gene: TRBV18; abundance: NA; CDR3nt: TGTGCCAGCTCATTGACCCAGGGAAACACTGAAGCTTTCTTT; CDR3aa: CASSLTQGNTEAFF
d_gene: NA; j_gene: TRBJ2-2; v_gene: TRBV5-6; abundance: NA; CDR3nt: TGTGCCAGCAGCTTAGCAGGGAACACCGGGGAGCTGTTTTTT; CDR3aa: CASSLAGNTGELFF
d_gene: NA; j_gene: TRBJ1-2; v_gene: TRBV24-1; abundance: NA; CDR3nt: TGTGCCACCAGTGATTTACGCGATGGCTACACCTTC; CDR3aa: CATSDLRDGYTF
d_gene: NA; j_gene: TRBJ1-1; v_gene: TRBV7-9; abundance: NA; CDR3nt: TGTGCCAGCAGCTCTGCAACATCGAACACTGAAGCTTTCTTT; CDR3aa: CASSSATSNTEAFF
d_gene: NA; j_gene: TRBJ1-5; v_gene: TRBV5-6; abundance: NA; CDR3nt: TGTGCCAGCAGCGCGGGACCGAATCAGCCCCAGCATTTT; CDR3aa: CASSAGPNQPQHF
d_gene: NA; j_gene: TRBJ2-6; v_gene: TRBV25-1; abundance: once; CDR3nt: TGTGCCAGCAGTGAATATATCAGTGGGGCCAACGTCCTGACTTTC; CDR3aa: CASSEYISGANVLTF
d_gene: NA; j_gene: TRBJ1-1; v_gene: TRBV19; abundance: NA; CDR3nt: TGTGCCAGTAGTATAGACGGGCAGGGAGGAAACACTGAAGCTTTCTTT; CDR3aa: CASSIDGQGGNTEAFF
d_gene: TRBD1; j_gene: TRBJ2-6; v_gene: TRBV9; abundance: NA; CDR3nt: TGTGCCAGCAGCGGAACAGGGGGCGCGGCTGGGGCCAACGTCCTGACTTTC; CDR3aa: CASSGTGGAAGANVLTF
d_gene: TRBD2; j_gene: TRBJ2-5; v_gene: TRBV27; abundance: few; CDR3nt: TGTGCCAGCCATCGATCGGGAGGGCCGAGGGAGACCCAGTACTTC; CDR3aa: CASHRSGGPRETQYF
d_gene: NA; j_gene: TRBJ1-1; v_gene: TRBV5-1; abundance: NA; CDR3nt: TGCGCCAGCAGCTTGGGAGGTCAGGGGATTGAAGCTTTCTTT; CDR3aa: CASSLGGQGIEAFF
d_gene: NA; j_gene: TRBJ1-3; v_gene: TRBV19; abundance: NA; CDR3nt: TGTGCCAGTAGTATGTTTGGGGGCCGAGGAAACACCATATATTTT; CDR3aa: CASSMFGGRGNTIYF
d_gene: TRBD2; j_gene: TRBJ2-1; v_gene: TRBV29-1; abundance: NA; CDR3nt: TGCAGCGTTGAACGCGGACTAGTTGATGAGCAGTTCTTC; CDR3aa: CSVERGLVDEQFF
d_gene: NA; j_gene: TRBJ1-1; v_gene: TRBV23-1; abundance: NA; CDR3nt: TGCGCCAGCAGTCAGGCTAGGGGCGAAGCTTTCTTT; CDR3aa: CASSQARGEAFF
d_gene: NA; j_gene: TRBJ1-1; v_gene: TRBV2; abundance: NA; CDR3nt: TGTGCCAGCTGTACAGGCGGTTGGACTGAAGCTTTCTTT; CDR3aa: CASCTGGWTEAFF
d_gene: TRBD2; j_gene: TRBJ2-2; v_gene: TRBV5-1; abundance: NA; CDR3nt: TGCGCCAGCAGCCAGGGACTAGCGGGGAACACCGGGGAGCTGTTTTTT; CDR3aa: CASSQGLAGNTGELFF
d_gene: TRBD1; j_gene: TRBJ2-3; v_gene: TRBV9; abundance: NA; CDR3nt: TGTGCCAGCAGCGGAGAACAGGGGGCAGATACGCAGTATTTT; CDR3aa: CASSGEQGADTQYF
d_gene: NA; j_gene: TRBJ1-1; v_gene: TRBV7-6; abundance: NA; CDR3nt: TGTGCCAGCAGCTTATTCGTAGGAGGCACTGAAGCTTTCTTT; CDR3aa: CASSLFVGGTEAFF
d_gene: NA; j_gene: TRBJ1-3; v_gene: TRBV20-1; abundance: NA; CDR3nt: TGCAGTGCTAGTCCGGACCGGGGGAGCTCTGGAAACACCATATATTTT; CDR3aa: CSASPDRGSSGNTIYF
d_gene: TRBD1; j_gene: TRBJ2-1; v_gene: TRBV4-3; abundance: NA; CDR3nt: TGCGCCAGCAGCCAGGGCGCTTTGGGACAGGGGGCGAATGAGCAGTTCTTC; CDR3aa: CASSQGALGQGANEQFF
d_gene: NA; j_gene: TRBJ1-2; v_gene: TRBV10-2; abundance: NA; CDR3nt: TGCGCCAGCAGTGACAATAACTATGGCTACACCTTC; CDR3aa: CASSDNNYGYTF
d_gene: NA; j_gene: TRBJ2-3; v_gene: TRBV5-1; abundance: once; CDR3nt: TGTGCCAGCAGCTTGCGCGGGGGCACAGATACGCAGTATTTT; CDR3aa: CASSLRGGTDTQYF
d_gene: TRBD1; j_gene: TRBJ1-5; v_gene: TRBV4-1; abundance: NA; CDR3nt: TGCGCCAGCAGCCAATCCCTAGGGGGGACAGGTGAATGGAGGCAGCCCCAGCATTTT; CDR3aa: CASSQSLGGTGEWRQPQHF
d_gene: TRBD1; j_gene: TRBJ2-1; v_gene: TRBV4-3; abundance: few; CDR3nt: TGCGCCAGCAGCCAAGATCCGAGGGGGCTGGTCAATGAGCAGTTCTTC; CDR3aa: CASSQDPRGLVNEQFF
d_gene: NA; j_gene: TRBJ1-3; v_gene: TRBV19; abundance: NA; CDR3nt: TGTGCCAGTAGTCGCGGCTCTGGAAACACCATATATTTT; CDR3aa: CASSRGSGNTIYF
d_gene: TRBD1; j_gene: TRBJ1-4; v_gene: TRBV7-8; abundance: NA; CDR3nt: TGTGCCAGCAGCTTAGGGGACAGGCCGACTAATGAAAAACTGTTTTTT; CDR3aa: CASSLGDRPTNEKLFF
d_gene: NA; j_gene: TRBJ2-2; v_gene: TRBV5-1; abundance: once; CDR3nt: TGCGCCAGCAGCAAGACAGAGAACACCGGGGAGCTGTTTTTT; CDR3aa: CASSKTENTGELFF
d_gene: NA; j_gene: TRBJ1-5; v_gene: TRBV28; abundance: NA; CDR3nt: TGTGCCAGCAGTTTGACAGGACCTACCAATCAGCCCCAGCATTTT; CDR3aa: CASSLTGPTNQPQHF